One and the same sample provided the 17 T cell receptor beta chains below, sequenced in a study of tumor-infiltrating lymphocytes in primary liver carcinoma. The investigators made TCR beta cDNA from approximately 0.5 ug total RNA, using a constant-region primer. Library construction for TCR beta comprised three nested multiplex PCR rounds performed with slightly modified ARM-PCR. Amplification in the first two PCR rounds was performed using TRBV1-TRBV30 forward primers and a C-beta reverse primer for approximately 10 cycles each. TCRdb reprocessed the multiplex PCR reads with MiXCR, giving one entry per CDR3 protein. This sample has about 190,000 distinct CDR3 sequences, with around four fifths found just once. The tissue used was unsorted bulk material of 20-30 mg. RNA and DNA were co-extracted from it with the AllPrep DNA/RNA mini kit. The sequencing sample was made of tumor tissue from primary liver carcinoma. These receptors came from a man aged 35-49 years with primary liver carcinoma and hepatitis B virus infection.

As to this clonotype: At one of its ends the junction is not consistent with the germline gene, which may arise from a read error. The J gene is TRBJ1-4, the V gene TRBV29-1; TRBD1 aligns across 11 bases. From germline, CDR1 is SQVTM and CDR2 ANQGSEA. CDR3 size: 15 residues. The CDR3 nucleotides are TGCAGCGCTGGGACAGGGGGTGTAACTAATGAAAAACTGTTATTT. Its translation is CSAGTGGVTNEKLLF.

This clonotype was observed once. Germline is not matched at one junction end, which may reflect a read error. This chain connects TRBV11-2 to TRBJ2-1; 7 bases are a match to TRBD2. Germline loops: CDR1 SGHAT, CDR2 FQNNGV. The length of the CDR3 is 11 residues. The DNA of the CDR3 is TGTGTCAGGAGCTTGGGGGGGGAGCAGTTTTTC. Its protein is CVRSLGGEQFF.

This clonotype occurred many times. This chain uses TRBV4-1 with TRBJ2-5; the D gene could be TRBD1 or TRBD2 (5 bases each). This CDR3 comprises 14 residues. The germline CDR1 and CDR2 sequences are MGHRA and YSYEKL. Trimming took 4 bases from V and 5 from J, leaving 14 bases between them. The CDR3 is CASSPGRGGETQYF. The CDR3 coding sequence is TGCGCCAGCAGCCCGGGACGAGGTGGGGAGACCCAGTACTTC.

The genes are TRBV5-6 and TRBJ1-1, with a possible D match to TRBD1 (5 bases). The CDR3 totals 14 residues. V lost 7 bases to trimming and J lost 5 bases, with 18 bases between them. Germline V CDR1 and CDR2: SGHDT, YYEEEE. The CDR3 reads CASCAREGRTEAFF. Here the CDR3 DNA reads TGTGCCAGCTGTGCACGAGAGGGGCGGACTGAAGCTTTCTTT.

Regarding this clonotype: One junction end does not reproduce the germline sequence, and a read error may be involved. The chain couples TRBV4-3 to TRBJ1-2; D is perhaps TRBD1 (6 bases). The germline V gene encodes CDR1 LGHNA and CDR2 YSLEER. This CDR3 comprises 14 residues. CDR3 in DNA: TGCGCCAGTAGCCAACCCGGCACAGGGAATGGCTACATCTTC. Protein product: CASSQPGTGNGYIF.

CDR3 sequence: CASSLGTGERETQFF. The DNA of the CDR3 is TGTGCCAGCAGTCTCGGCACAGGGGAAAGAGAGACCCAGTTCTTC. V gene TRBV11-3 combines with J gene TRBJ2-5; 7 bases agree with TRBD1. The J call could be wrong; TRBJ2-1 is a better fit for the DNA end. The CDR3 is 15 amino acids. From germline, CDR1 is SGHNT and CDR2 YENEEA.

CDR3 DNA: TGTGCCAGAAGGCTAGGGACTATGCCTTTCAGTGAGCAGTTCTTC. It yields the protein CARRLGTMPFSEQFF. This sequence joins TRBV6-1 and TRBJ2-1; 7 nucleotides match TRBD2. The CDR3 has 15 residues. V gave up 9 bases and J gave up 9 bases; unmatched junction bases: 17. CDR1 is MNHNS and CDR2 is SASEGT in the germline V gene.

The chain recombines TRBV29-1 with TRBJ2-1; D possibly uses TRBD1 or TRBD2 (5 bases each). Germline CDR1 is SQVTM and CDR2 is ANQGSEA. This CDR3 spans 13 amino acids. Here the CDR3 DNA reads TGCAGTGGGGCTAACGGGAAGCTCTATGAGCAGTTCTTC. Encoded protein: CSGANGKLYEQFF.

This clonotype turned up a few times. At one of its ends the junction is not consistent with the germline gene, which may arise from a read error. This chain links TRBV6-2 or TRBV6-3 with TRBJ2-7, with 7 bases that match TRBD1. In germline, CDR1 is MNHEY, CDR2 SVGEGT. The CDR3 sequence is 13 residues long. This chain's CDR3 is CAGSPTGAYKQYF. The CDR3 DNA reads TGTGCCGGCAGCCCTACAGGGGCCTACAAACAGTACTTC.

A remark on this clonotype: A clone one base away is much larger, so this may be a read error. V usage is TRBV6-2 or TRBV6-3 and J usage is TRBJ2-7, with D perhaps TRBD1 (6 bases). Germline loops: CDR1 MNHEY, CDR2 SVGEGT. This CDR3 region has 13 residues. Trimming pared 8 bases from V and 2 bases from J, leaving 13 bases between. CDR3 loop: CASGATGAYEQYF. The CDR3 DNA reads TGTGCCAGCGGCGCGACAGGAGCCTACGAGCAGTACTTC.

Remarks on this clonotype: The conserved phenylalanine or tryptophan normally closing the CDR3 is absent here, so this likely arose from a read error. The chain couples TRBV12-3 or TRBV12-4 to TRBJ2-5, with D hard to call. The CDR3 is made up of 14 amino acids. Written as DNA, the CDR3 is TGTCCCAGCAGTTTAGGAACCACCTCTCGGACCCAGTACATA. Its translation: CPSSLGTTSRTQYI.

In the case of this clonotype: The junction and the germline gene differ at one end; a read error may be behind it. The chain joins TRBV5-5 to TRBJ2-5; the D call may be TRBD1 or TRBD2 (5 bases each). The CDR3 loop spans 18 amino acids. Germline values: CDR1 SGHKS, CDR2 YYEKEE (reference sequence). The DNA for the CDR3 is TGTGCCAGCAGCCTGGGGTTGATCGGGACGGCGTACCAAGAGACTCAGTACTTC. Translation: CASSLGLIGTAYQETQYF.

Of note for this clonotype: Germline and junction disagree at one end, which may indicate a read error. The chain uses TRBV6-1 and TRBJ2-7; D remains ambiguous. The CDR3 sequence is 12 residues long. CDR1 is MNHNS, CDR2 SASEGT, per germline. Written as DNA, the CDR3 is TGTGCCAGCAGAATACAGATCTACGAGCTGTACTTC. This gives the protein CASRIQIYELYF.

The CDR3 loop is CASSLVTGGTYEQFF. Written as DNA, the CDR3 is TGTGCCAGCAGCTTAGTGACAGGCGGTACCTATGAGCAGTTCTTC. The chain joins TRBV7-9 to TRBJ2-7; D is possibly TRBD1 (6 bases). The end of the DNA fits TRBJ2-1 better, so the J call may be wrong. The CDR3 is made up of 15 amino acids. Germline V gene data show CDR1 as SEHNR and CDR2 as FQNEAQ (reference sequence).

Comments on this clonotype: A read error may account for a junction end that differs from germline. The V gene is TRBV4-2, the J gene TRBJ1-1; D gene unclear. The CDR3 is 14 residues long. CDR1 and CDR2 (germline): LGHNA, YNFKEQ. The CDR3 reads CASSQDRGNTDSFF. The CDR3 bases are TGTGCCAGTAGCCAAGATCGCGGGAACACTGACTCTTTCTTT.

This clonotype was counted a single time. At one of its ends the junction is not consistent with the germline gene, which may arise from a read error. This chain uses TRBV6-6 with TRBJ2-5, with D possibly being TRBD2 (5 bases). Per the germline V gene, CDR1 is MNHNY and CDR2 is SVGAGI (reference sequence). The CDR3 spans 15 residues. CDR3 residues: CASNYLDGGQETQYF. The CDR3 region has the DNA TGTGCCAGCAATTACTTGGATGGAGGACAAGAGACCCAGTACTTC.

To note about this clonotype: The CDR3 end shows no conserved phenylalanine or tryptophan, and so a read error is likely. The chain links TRBV13 to TRBJ2-5, with D tentatively TRBD2 (6 bases). Trimming cost V 5 bases and J 4 bases, with 17 bases left between them. The CDR3 has 15 amino acids. Germline loops: CDR1 PRHDT, CDR2 FYEKMQ (reference sequence). This CDR3 is CASSPWPGTPETQYY. The DNA of the CDR3 is TGTGCCAGCAGCCCCTGGCCCGGGACTCCAGAGACCCAGTACTAC.